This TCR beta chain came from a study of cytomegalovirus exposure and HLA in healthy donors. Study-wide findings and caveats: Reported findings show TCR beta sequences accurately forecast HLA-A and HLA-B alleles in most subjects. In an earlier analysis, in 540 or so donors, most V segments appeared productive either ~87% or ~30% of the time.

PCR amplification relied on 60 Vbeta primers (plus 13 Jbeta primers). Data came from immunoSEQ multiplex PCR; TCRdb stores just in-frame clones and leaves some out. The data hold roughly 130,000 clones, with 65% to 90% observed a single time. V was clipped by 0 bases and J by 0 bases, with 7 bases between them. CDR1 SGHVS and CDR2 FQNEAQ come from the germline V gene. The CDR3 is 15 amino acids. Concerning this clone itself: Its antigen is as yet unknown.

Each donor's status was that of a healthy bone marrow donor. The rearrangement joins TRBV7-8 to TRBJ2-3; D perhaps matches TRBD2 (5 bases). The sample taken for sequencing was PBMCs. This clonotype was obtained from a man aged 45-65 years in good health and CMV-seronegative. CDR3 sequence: CASSLAGVSTDTQYF. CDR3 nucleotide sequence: TGTGCCAGCAGCTTAGCCGGGGTTAGCACAGATACGCAGTATTTT.